This TCR beta chain emerged from a study of T cell responses to AZD1222 COVID-19 vaccine. Study-wide results and caveats: Spike-wide vaccine-associated CD4 TCRs dominated at 160-218 and 743-854. Unmutated variant regions are reportedly targeted by nearly half of spike-specific TCRs.

Germline CDR1 MGHDK, CDR2 SYGVNS. V was pared by 3 bases and J by 4 bases, with 6 bases of the junction left unmatched. The CDR3 loop spans 14 amino acids. Libraries were prepared by immunoSEQ multiplex PCR; TCRdb keeps only in-frame clonotypes and omits some of them. The table lists roughly 84,000 clones, nearly 90% of them singletons. A word on this clone: Its antigen is as yet unknown.

The genes are TRBV25-1 and TRBJ2-7; 7 bases agree with TRBD1. The sequence derives from an adult in good health. Sample: peripheral blood, taken on day 0 of AZD1222 vaccination. CDR3 sequence (DNA): TGTGCCAGCAGTGACCCGGGGACAGCATACGAGCAGTACTTC. It specifies CASSDPGTAYEQYF.